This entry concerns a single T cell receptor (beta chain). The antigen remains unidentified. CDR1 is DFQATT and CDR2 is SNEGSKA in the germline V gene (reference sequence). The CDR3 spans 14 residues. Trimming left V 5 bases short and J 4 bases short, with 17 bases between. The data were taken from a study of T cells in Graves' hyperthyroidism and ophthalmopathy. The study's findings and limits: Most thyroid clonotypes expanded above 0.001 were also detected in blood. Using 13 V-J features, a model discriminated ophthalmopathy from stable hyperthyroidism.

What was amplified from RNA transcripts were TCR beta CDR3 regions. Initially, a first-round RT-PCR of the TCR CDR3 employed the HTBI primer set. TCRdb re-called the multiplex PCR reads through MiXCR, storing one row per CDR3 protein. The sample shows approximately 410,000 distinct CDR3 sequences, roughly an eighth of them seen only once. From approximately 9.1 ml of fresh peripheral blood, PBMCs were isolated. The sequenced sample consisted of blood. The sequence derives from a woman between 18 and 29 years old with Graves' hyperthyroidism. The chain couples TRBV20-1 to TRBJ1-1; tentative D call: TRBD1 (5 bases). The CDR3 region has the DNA TGCAGTGCTCAGTGGGGGTTGCGGAGCACTGAAGCTTTCTTT. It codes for CSAQWGLRSTEAFF.